This paragraph covers one TCR beta chain sequence. As yet, its antigen is unknown. The record originates from a study of T cell responses to AZD1222 COVID-19 vaccine. Whole-study findings and limits: A mostly white British donor set with more females was recruited, and clonal diversity was possibly underestimated. The study found vaccine-associated CD4 TCRs spanning spike, dominant at 160-218 and 743-854.

The data were produced by immunoSEQ multiplex PCR, yet TCRdb's version contains in-frame clones alone and is incomplete. Found here are under 50,000 clones, about 91% of them singletons; the top ten hold roughly 5.2%. The junction had 4 bases not matched to a gene; V was cut back by 11 bases and J by 7 bases. The V gene's germline CDR1 is ENHRY and CDR2 SYGVKD. The CDR3 runs to 11 residues. The receptor comes from an adult who received the AZD1222 COVID-19 vaccine. The rearrangement uses TRBV10-3 and TRBJ2-1; 8 nucleotides align to TRBD1. Sequencing was performed on peripheral blood, taken 28 days after the second AZD1222 dose. The CDR3, as DNA: TGTGCCGCCCGGACAGGGAATGAGCAGTTCTTC. As protein: CAARTGNEQFF.